This T cell receptor (beta chain) was found in a study of CD8+ T cells in alopecia areata. The V gene lost 6 bases and the J gene lost 6 bases, with 15 bases spanning the gap. CDR3 size: 14 residues. Germline V gene sequence: CDR1 SGHAT, CDR2 FQNNGV. Following extraction, RNA underwent reverse transcription to cDNA, which served as the sequencing template. The data were produced by immunoSEQ multiplex PCR, yet TCRdb's version contains in-frame clones alone and is incomplete. The data contain 150,000 to 200,000 clones, 50% to 75% of them singletons. There are many counts of this clone. The material was CD4+ T cells sorted from blood, obtained at week 0. This chain joins TRBV11-2 and TRBJ1-5; tentatively, D is TRBD1 (5 bases). The TCR sequence derives from a human donor with alopecia areata. CDR3 coding DNA: TGTGCCAGCAGTCCGGGGACGGGGGGTCAGCCCCAGCATTTT. Translated: CASSPGTGGQPQHF.